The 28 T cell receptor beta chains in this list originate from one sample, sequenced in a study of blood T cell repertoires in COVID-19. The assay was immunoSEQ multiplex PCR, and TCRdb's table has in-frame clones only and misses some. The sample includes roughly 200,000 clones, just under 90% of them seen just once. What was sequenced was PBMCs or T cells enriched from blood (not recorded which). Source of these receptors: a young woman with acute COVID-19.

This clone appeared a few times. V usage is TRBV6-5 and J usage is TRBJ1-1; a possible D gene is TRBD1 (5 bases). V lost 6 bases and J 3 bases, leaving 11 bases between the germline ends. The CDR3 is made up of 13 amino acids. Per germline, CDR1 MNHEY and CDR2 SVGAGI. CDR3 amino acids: CASRGGPHTEAFF. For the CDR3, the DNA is TGTGCCAGCAGGGGGGGACCGCACACTGAAGCTTTCTTT.

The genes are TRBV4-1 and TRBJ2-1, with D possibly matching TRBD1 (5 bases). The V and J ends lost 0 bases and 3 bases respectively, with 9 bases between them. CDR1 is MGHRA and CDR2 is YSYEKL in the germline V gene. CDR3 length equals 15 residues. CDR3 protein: CASSQEVGDYNEQFF. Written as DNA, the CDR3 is TGCGCCAGCAGCCAAGAAGTAGGGGACTACAATGAGCAGTTCTTC.

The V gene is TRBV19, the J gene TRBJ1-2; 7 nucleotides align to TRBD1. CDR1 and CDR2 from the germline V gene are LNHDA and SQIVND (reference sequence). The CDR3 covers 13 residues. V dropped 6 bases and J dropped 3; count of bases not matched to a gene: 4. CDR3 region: CASREGTDYGYTF. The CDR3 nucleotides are TGTGCCAGTAGGGAGGGGACAGACTATGGCTACACCTTC.

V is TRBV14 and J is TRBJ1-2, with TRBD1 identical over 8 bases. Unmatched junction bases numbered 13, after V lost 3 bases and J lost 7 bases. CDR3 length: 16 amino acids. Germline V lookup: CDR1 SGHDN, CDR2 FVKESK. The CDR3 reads CASSHSVQGARTGYTF. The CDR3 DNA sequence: TGTGCCAGCAGCCATTCGGTTCAGGGGGCGCGTACTGGCTACACCTTC.

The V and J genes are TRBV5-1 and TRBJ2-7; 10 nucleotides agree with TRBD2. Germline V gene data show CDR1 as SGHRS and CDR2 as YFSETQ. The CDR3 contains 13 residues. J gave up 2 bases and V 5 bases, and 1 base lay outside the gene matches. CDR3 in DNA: TGCGCCAGCAGTACTAGCGGGACCTACGAGCAGTACTTC. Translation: CASSTSGTYEQYF.

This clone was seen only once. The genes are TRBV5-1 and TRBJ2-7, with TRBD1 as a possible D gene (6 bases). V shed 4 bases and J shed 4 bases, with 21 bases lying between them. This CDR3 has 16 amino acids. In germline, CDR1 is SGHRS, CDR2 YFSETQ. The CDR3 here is CASSPRGQDKFYEQYF. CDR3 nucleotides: TGCGCCAGCAGCCCCCGGGGACAAGATAAATTTTACGAGCAGTACTTC.

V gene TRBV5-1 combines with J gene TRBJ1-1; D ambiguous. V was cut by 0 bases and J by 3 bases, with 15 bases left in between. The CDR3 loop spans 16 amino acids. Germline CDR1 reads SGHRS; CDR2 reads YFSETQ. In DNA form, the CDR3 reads TGCGCCAGCAGCTTGGCCCCCGGAGGCGGGGACACTGAAGCTTTCTTT. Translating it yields CASSLAPGGGDTEAFF.

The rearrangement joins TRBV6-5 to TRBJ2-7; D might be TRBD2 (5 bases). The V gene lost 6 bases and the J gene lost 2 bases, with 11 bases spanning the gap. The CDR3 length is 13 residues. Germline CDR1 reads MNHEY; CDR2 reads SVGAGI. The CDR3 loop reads CASSNGGPYEQYF. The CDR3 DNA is TGTGCCAGCAGCAACGGAGGCCCCTACGAGCAGTACTTC.

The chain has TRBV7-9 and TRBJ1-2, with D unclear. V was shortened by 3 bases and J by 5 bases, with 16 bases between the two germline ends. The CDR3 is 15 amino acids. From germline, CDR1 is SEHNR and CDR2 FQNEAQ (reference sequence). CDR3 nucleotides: TGTGCCAGCAGCTTCCTTTTACCCCTGGCTTATGGCTACACCTTC. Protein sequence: CASSFLLPLAYGYTF.

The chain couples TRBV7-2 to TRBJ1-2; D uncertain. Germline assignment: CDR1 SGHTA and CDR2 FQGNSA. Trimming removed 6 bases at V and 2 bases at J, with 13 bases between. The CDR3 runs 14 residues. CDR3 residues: CASSYKGLNYGYTF. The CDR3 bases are TGTGCCAGCAGTTACAAAGGACTAAACTATGGCTACACCTTC.

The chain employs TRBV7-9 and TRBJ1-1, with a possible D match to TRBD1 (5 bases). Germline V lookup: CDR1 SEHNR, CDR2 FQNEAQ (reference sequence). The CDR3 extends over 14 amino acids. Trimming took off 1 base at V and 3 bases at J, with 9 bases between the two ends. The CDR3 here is CASSLDGGDTEAFF. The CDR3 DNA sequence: TGTGCCAGCAGCTTAGACGGGGGGGACACTGAAGCTTTCTTT.

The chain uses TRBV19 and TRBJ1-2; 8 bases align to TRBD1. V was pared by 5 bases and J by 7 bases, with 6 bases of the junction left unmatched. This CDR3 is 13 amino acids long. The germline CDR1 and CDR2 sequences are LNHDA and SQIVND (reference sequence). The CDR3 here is CASSPPDRAGYTF. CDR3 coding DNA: TGTGCCAGTAGTCCCCCGGACAGGGCTGGCTACACCTTC. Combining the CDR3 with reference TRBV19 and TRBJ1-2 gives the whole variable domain DGGITQSPKYLFRKEGQNVTLSCEQNLNHDAMYWYRQDPGQGLRLIYYSQIVNDFQKGDIAEGYSVSREKKESFPLTVTSAQKNPTAFYLCASSPPDRAGYTFGSGTRLTVV.

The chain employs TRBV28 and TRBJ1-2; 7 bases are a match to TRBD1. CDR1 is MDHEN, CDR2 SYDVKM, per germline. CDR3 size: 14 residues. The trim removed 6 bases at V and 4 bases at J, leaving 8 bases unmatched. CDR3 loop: CASRKTGTLYGYTF. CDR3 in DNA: TGTGCCAGCAGAAAGACAGGGACACTCTATGGCTACACCTTC.

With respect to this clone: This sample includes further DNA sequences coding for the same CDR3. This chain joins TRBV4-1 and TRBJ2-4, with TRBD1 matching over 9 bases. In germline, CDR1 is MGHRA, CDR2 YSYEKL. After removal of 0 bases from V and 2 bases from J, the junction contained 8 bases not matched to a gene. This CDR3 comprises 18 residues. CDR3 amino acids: CASSQDLAGQGSKNIQYF. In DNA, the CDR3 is TGCGCCAGCAGCCAAGATTTAGCAGGACAGGGGTCCAAAAACATTCAGTACTTC.

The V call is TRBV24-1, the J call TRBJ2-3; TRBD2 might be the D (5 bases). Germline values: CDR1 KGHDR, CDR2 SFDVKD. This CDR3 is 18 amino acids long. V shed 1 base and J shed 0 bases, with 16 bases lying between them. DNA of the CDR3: TGTGCCACCAGTGATTTCCCCCCCTCGGGGTCTAGCACAGATACGCAGTATTTT. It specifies CATSDFPPSGSSTDTQYF.

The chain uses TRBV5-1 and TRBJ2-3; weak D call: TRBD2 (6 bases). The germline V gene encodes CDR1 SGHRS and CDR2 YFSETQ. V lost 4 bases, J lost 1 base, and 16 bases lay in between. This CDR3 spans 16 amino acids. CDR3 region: CASSRSSSGGTDTQYF. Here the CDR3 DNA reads TGCGCCAGCAGCCGATCCTCGTCGGGGGGCACAGATACGCAGTATTTT. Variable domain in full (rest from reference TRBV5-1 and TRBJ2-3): KAGVTQTPRYLIKTRGQQVTLSCSPISGHRSVSWYQQTPGQGLQFLFEYFSETQRNKGNFPGRFSGRQFSNSRSEMNVSTLELGDSALYLCASSRSSSGGTDTQYFGPGTRLTVL.

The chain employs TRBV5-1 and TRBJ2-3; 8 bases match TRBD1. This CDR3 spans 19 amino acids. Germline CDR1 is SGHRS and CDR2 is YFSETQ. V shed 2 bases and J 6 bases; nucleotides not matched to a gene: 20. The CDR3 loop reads CASSFVGQGSMLSADTQYF. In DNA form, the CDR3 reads TGCGCCAGCAGCTTCGTAGGACAGGGTAGTATGCTATCTGCCGATACGCAGTATTTT.

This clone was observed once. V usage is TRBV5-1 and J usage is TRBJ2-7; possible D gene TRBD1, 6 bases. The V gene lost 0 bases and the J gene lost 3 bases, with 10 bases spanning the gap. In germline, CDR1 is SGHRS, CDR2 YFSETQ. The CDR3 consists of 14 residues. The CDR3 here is CASSLDREGYEQYF. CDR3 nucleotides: TGCGCCAGCAGCTTGGACAGGGAAGGCTACGAGCAGTACTTC.

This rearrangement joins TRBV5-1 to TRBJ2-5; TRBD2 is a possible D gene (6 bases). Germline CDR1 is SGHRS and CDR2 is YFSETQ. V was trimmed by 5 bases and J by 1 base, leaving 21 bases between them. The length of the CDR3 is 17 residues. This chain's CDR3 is CASSPGRGTGAQETQYF. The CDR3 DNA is TGCGCCAGCAGTCCGGGACGGGGGACTGGGGCCCAAGAGACCCAGTACTTC.

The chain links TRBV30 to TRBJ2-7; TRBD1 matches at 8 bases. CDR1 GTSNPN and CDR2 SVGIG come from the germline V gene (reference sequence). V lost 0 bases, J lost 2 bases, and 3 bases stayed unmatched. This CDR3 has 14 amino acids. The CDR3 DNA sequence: TGTGCCTGGAGTGTACTACAGGGGGCCTACGAGCAGTACTTC. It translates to CAWSVLQGAYEQYF. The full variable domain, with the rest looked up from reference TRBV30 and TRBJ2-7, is SQTIHQWPATLVQPVGSPLSLECTVEGTSNPNLYWYRQAAGRGLQLLFYSVGIGQISSEVPQNLSASRPQDRQFILSSKKLLLSDSGFYLCAWSVLQGAYEQYFGPGTRLTVT.

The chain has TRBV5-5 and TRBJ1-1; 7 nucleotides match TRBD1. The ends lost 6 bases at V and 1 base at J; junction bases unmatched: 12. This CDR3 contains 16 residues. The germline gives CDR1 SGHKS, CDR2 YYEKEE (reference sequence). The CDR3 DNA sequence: TGTGCCAGCACCCGGAGGGCAGGGGGGCCGAACACTGAAGCTTTCTTT. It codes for CASTRRAGGPNTEAFF. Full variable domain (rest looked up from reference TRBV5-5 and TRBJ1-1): DAGVTQSPTHLIKTRGQQVTLRCSPISGHKSVSWYQQVLGQGPQFIFQYYEKEERGRGNFPDRFSARQFPNYSSELNVNALLLGDSALYLCASTRRAGGPNTEAFFGQGTRLTVV.

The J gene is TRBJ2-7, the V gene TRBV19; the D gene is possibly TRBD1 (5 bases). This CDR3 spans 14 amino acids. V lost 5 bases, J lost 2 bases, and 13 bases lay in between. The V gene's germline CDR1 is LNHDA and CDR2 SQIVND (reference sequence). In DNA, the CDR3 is TGTGCCAGTAGTGTAACAGGTGGAGCCTACGAGCAGTACTTC. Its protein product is CASSVTGGAYEQYF.

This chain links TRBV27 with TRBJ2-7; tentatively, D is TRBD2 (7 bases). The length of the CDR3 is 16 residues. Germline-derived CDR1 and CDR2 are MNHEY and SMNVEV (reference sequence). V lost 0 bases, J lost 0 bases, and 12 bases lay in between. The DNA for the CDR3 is TGTGCCAGCAGTTTATCGTGGGGGGGGCTCTCCTACGAGCAGTACTTC. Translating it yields CASSLSWGGLSYEQYF.

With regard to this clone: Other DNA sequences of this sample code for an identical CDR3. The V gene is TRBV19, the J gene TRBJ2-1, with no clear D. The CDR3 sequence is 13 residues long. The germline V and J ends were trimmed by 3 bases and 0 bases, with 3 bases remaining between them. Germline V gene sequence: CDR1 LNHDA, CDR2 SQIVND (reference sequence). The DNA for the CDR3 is TGTGCCAGTAGTATTAGCTCCTACAATGAGCAGTTCTTC. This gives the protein CASSISSYNEQFF.

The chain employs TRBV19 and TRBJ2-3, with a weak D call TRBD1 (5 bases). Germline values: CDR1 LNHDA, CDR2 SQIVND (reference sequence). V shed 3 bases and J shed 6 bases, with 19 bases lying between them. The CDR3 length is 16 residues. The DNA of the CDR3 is TGTGCCAGTAGTATTGGGGCCGGCGGTGGGGCGGATACGCAGTATTTT. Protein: CASSIGAGGGADTQYF.

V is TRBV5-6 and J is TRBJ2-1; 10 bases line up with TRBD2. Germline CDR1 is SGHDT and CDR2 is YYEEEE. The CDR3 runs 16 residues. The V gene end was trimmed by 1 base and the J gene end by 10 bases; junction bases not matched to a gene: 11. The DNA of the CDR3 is TGTGCCAGCAGCTTGTGGCAGGGTGGACTAGCGGCCGAGCAGTTCTTC. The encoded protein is CASSLWQGGLAAEQFF.

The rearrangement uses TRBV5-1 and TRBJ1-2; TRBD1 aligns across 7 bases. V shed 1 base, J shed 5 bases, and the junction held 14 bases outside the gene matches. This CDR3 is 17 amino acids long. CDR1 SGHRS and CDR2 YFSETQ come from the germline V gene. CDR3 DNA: TGCGCCAGCAGCTTGACCACTCCCGGACAGGCGGTGTATGGCTACACCTTC. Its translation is CASSLTTPGQAVYGYTF.

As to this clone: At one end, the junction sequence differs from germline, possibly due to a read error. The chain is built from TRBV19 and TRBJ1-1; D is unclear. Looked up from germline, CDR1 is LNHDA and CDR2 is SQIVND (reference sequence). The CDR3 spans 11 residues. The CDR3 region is CASSFATKAFF. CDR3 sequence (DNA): TGTGCCAGTAGTTTCGCCACTAAAGCTTTCTTT. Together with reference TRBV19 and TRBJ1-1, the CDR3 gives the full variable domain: DGGITQSPKYLFRKEGQNVTLSCEQNLNHDAMYWYRQDPGQGLRLIYYSQIVNDFQKGDIAEGYSVSREKKESFPLTVTSAQKNPTAFYLCASSFATKAFFGQGTRLTVV.